The 24 T cell receptor beta chains below all came from one sample that was sequenced in a study of blood T cell repertoires in COVID-19. Method: immunoSEQ multiplex PCR; TCRdb's copy keeps in-frame clones and lacks some. Counted here are roughly 180,000 clones, around four fifths occurring once; the ten biggest clones make up approximately 12%. Sequencing input: PBMCs or T cells enriched from blood (not recorded which). The receptors come from a man in his forties or fifties who had recovered from COVID-19.

V usage is TRBV29-1 and J usage is TRBJ2-1; TRBD2 is a possible D gene (6 bases). The CDR3 is 16 residues long. V lost 4 bases and J lost 2, with 18 bases in between. Germline CDR1 SQVTM, CDR2 ANQGSEA. The DNA for the CDR3 is TGCAGCGTTGGTGGCCTCCGACTAGGAACCTACAATGAGCAGTTCTTC. Its translation: CSVGGLRLGTYNEQFF.

The rearrangement joins TRBV19 to TRBJ2-1, with TRBD2 matching over 9 bases. The trim removed 4 bases at V and 2 bases at J, leaving 6 bases unmatched. The CDR3 has 16 residues. Germline CDR1 and CDR2: LNHDA and SQIVND (reference sequence). The CDR3 loop reads CASSTPRGGAYNEQFF. The CDR3, as DNA: TGTGCCAGTAGTACTCCTCGCGGGGGGGCCTACAATGAGCAGTTCTTC.

This sequence joins TRBV10-3 and TRBJ2-7; 10 nucleotides match TRBD1. J was trimmed by 4 bases and V by 6 bases; bases with no gene match: 6. The CDR3 sequence is 14 residues long. Germline CDR1 is ENHRY and CDR2 is SYGVKD. The CDR3 DNA reads TGTGCCATCAGCCCCGGGACAGGGGTTTACGAGCAGTACTTC. Translating gives CAISPGTGVYEQYF.

The chain joins TRBV18 to TRBJ1-5, with TRBD1 as a possible D gene (5 bases). CDR3 length: 15 amino acids. The germline V and J ends were trimmed by 4 bases and 3 bases, with 13 bases remaining between them. Germline V lookup: CDR1 KGHSH, CDR2 LQKENI. CDR3 protein: CASSLGQGVNQPQHF. CDR3 DNA sequence: TGTGCCAGCTCACTTGGTCAGGGTGTCAATCAGCCCCAGCATTTT.

CDR3 sequence (DNA): TGTGCCAGCAGCCCGGGAGAAAAACTGTTTTTT. This codes for CASSPGEKLFF. The chain employs TRBV7-8 and TRBJ1-4; D unresolved. Germline V gene data show CDR1 as SGHVS and CDR2 as FQNEAQ. The CDR3 has 11 amino acids. Trimming pared 5 bases from V and 8 bases from J, leaving 6 bases between.

The chain combines TRBV6-1 with TRBJ1-5, with 7 nucleotides matching TRBD1. V lost 2 bases, J lost 5 bases, and 6 bases stayed unmatched. The CDR3 totals 15 residues. Germline loops: CDR1 MNHNS, CDR2 SASEGT. In DNA form, the CDR3 reads TGTGCCAGCAGTGAATCCGACAGGGTCCATCAGCCCCAGCATTTT. Its translation: CASSESDRVHQPQHF.

The chain has TRBV6-6 and TRBJ2-5; possible D gene TRBD1, 5 bases. The CDR3 is made up of 14 amino acids. CDR1 and CDR2 (germline): MNHNY, SVGAGI (reference sequence). The V and J ends lost 0 bases and 5 bases respectively, with 10 bases between them. The CDR3 loop reads CASSYSLAGETQYF. The CDR3 DNA is TGTGCCAGCAGTTACTCCCTGGCAGGGGAGACCCAGTACTTC.

The chain carries TRBV21-1 and TRBJ1-2. TRBV21-1 is shown as a pseudogene. The CDR3 runs 13 residues. CDR3 sequence reads: CASSNEGRYGYTF. CDR3 DNA sequence: TGTGCCAGCAGCAATGAGGGAAGGTATGGCTACACCTTC.

This clone was observed many times. The chain employs TRBV7-6 and TRBJ2-7, with TRBD2 as a possible D gene (6 bases). Trimming stripped 4 bases from V and 0 bases from J, with 10 bases between. The CDR3 has 14 residues. Germline V gene sequence: CDR1 SGHVS, CDR2 FNYEAQ. The CDR3 here is CASSWGTPSYEQYF. The CDR3 coding sequence is TGTGCCAGCAGCTGGGGGACTCCCTCCTACGAGCAGTACTTC.

J is TRBJ1-6 and V is TRBV9, with TRBD1 as a possible D gene (6 bases). The CDR3 consists of 15 residues. The V end lost 0 bases, the J end lost 7 bases, and 11 bases lay between the germline ends. Germline lookup yields CDR1 SGDLS and CDR2 YYNGEE. In DNA form, the CDR3 reads TGTGCCAGCAGCGTAGCTTCGGGGACAAATTCACCCCTCCACTTT. It translates to CASSVASGTNSPLHF.

There are a few counts of this clone. The chain links TRBV11-2 to TRBJ2-3; a weak D match, TRBD2 (5 bases). V was cut by 9 bases and J by 5 bases, with 15 bases left in between. Germline V CDR1 and CDR2: SGHAT, FQNNGV. The CDR3 loop spans 13 amino acids. CDR3 region: CASRGPWKDTQYF. The CDR3 DNA reads as TGTGCCAGTAGAGGGCCCTGGAAAGATACGCAGTATTTT.

The rearrangement joins TRBV2 to TRBJ2-1; D remains ambiguous. Germline CDR1 reads SNHLY; CDR2 reads FYNNEI. Between the trimmed V and J ends, which lost 7 bases and 5 bases, there was a span of 12 bases. There are 13 residues in the CDR3. The CDR3 region has the DNA TGTGCCAGCAAAAGTAGTGTCCACAATGAGCAGTTCTTC. This translates into CASKSSVHNEQFF.

This sequence joins TRBV4-2 and TRBJ2-1; 7 bases are a match to TRBD2. This CDR3 region has 18 residues. CDR1 and CDR2 (germline): LGHNA, YNFKEQ. J was trimmed by 6 bases and V by 1 base; bases with no gene match: 15. CDR3 in DNA: TGTGCCAGCAGCCAAGTTTGGAGTGCGGGAGTCGGGGTCAATGAGCAGTTCTTC. It is translated as CASSQVWSAGVGVNEQFF.

The rearrangement joins TRBV11-1 to TRBJ2-7, with TRBD2 matching 9 bases. CDR3 length equals 16 residues. V lost 5 bases to trimming and J lost 2 bases; unmatched junction nucleotides: 10. Looked up from germline, CDR1 is SGHAT and CDR2 is FQDESV (reference sequence). The CDR3 coding sequence is TGTGCCAGCAGCCTGGGTAGAGCGGGAGGTGCCTACGAGCAGTACTTC. Protein: CASSLGRAGGAYEQYF.

This clone came up once. The rearrangement links TRBV28 to TRBJ2-7; 8 bases are a match to TRBD2. V was pared by 1 base and J by 5 bases, with 7 bases of the junction left unmatched. The CDR3 is 15 amino acids. Per germline, CDR1 MDHEN and CDR2 SYDVKM. This CDR3 is CASSLFGTRNDEQYF. For the CDR3, the DNA is TGTGCCAGCAGTTTATTTGGGACTAGGAACGACGAGCAGTACTTC.

The chain joins TRBV7-8 to TRBJ1-1; 9 bases align to TRBD1. J gave up 11 bases and V 3 bases, and 7 bases lay outside the gene matches. CDR3 size: 13 residues. Germline V gives CDR1 SGHVS, CDR2 FQNEAQ. The CDR3 is CASSLGTGWDAFF. The CDR3 DNA reads as TGTGCCAGCAGCTTGGGGACAGGGTGGGATGCTTTCTTT.

The rearrangement joins TRBV13 to TRBJ2-5; D not resolved. In germline, CDR1 is PRHDT, CDR2 FYEKMQ (reference sequence). This CDR3 region has 15 residues. With 4 bases removed from V and 0 bases from J, the gap between germline ends came to 12 bases. CDR3 sequence (DNA): TGTGCCAGCAGCTCCAGAAAAGATCACCAAGAGACCCAGTACTTC. It codes for CASSSRKDHQETQYF.

The CDR3 DNA follows: TGTGCCAGCAGTGACAGGGTCGGATTCACTGAAGCTTTCTTT. Its translation: CASSDRVGFTEAFF. The J gene is TRBJ1-1, the V gene TRBV5-5; 7 nucleotides match TRBD1. The CDR3 is made up of 14 amino acids. Germline CDR1 reads SGHKS; CDR2 reads YYEKEE (reference sequence). The V segment lost 5 bases and the J segment 4 bases; nucleotides outside the gene matches: 8.

This sequence joins TRBV4-1 and TRBJ1-4, with D perhaps matching TRBD1 (5 bases). Germline assignment: CDR1 MGHRA and CDR2 YSYEKL. V was clipped by 7 bases and J by 4 bases, with 16 bases between them. This CDR3 spans 15 amino acids. The CDR3 here is CASTPAWGLNEKLFF. DNA for the CDR3: TGCGCCAGCACCCCGGCCTGGGGCCTTAATGAAAAACTGTTTTTT.

The chain has TRBV24-1 and TRBJ2-5, with TRBD2 identical over 8 bases. Germline lookup yields CDR1 KGHDR and CDR2 SFDVKD. CDR3 length: 13 residues. CDR3 nucleotides: TGTGCACCTGGACTAGCCCCACCAGAGACCCAGTACTTC. This sequence encodes CAPGLAPPETQYF.

V and J are TRBV29-1 and TRBJ1-4; TRBD1 is a possible D gene (6 bases). Germline V gene sequence: CDR1 SQVTM, CDR2 ANQGSEA. Deletions cut 7 bases from V and 7 bases from J, with 13 bases between. This CDR3 comprises 12 residues. CDR3 DNA: TGCAGCGCCGGTGGACAGAGTGAAAAACTGTTTTTT. Translated: CSAGGQSEKLFF.

The CDR3 here is CASSYSRGLNTEAFF. CDR3 nucleotide sequence: TGTGCCAGCTCATACAGCCGGGGTCTGAACACTGAAGCTTTCTTT. The chain uses TRBV18 and TRBJ1-1; unclear D gene. CDR1 KGHSH and CDR2 LQKENI come from the germline V gene. The CDR3 spans 15 residues. V lost 5 bases and J lost 0, with 13 bases in between.

This chain connects TRBV6-5 to TRBJ2-7, with TRBD1 identical over 8 bases. The J segment lost 3 bases and the V segment lost 6 bases, leaving 4 bases of the junction unmatched. Germline V lookup: CDR1 MNHEY, CDR2 SVGAGI. CDR3 length equals 13 residues. For the CDR3, the DNA is TGTGCCAGCAGCGCAGGGGGCGGCTACGAGCAGTACGTC. Amino acids: CASSAGGGYEQYV.

The chain carries TRBV6-1 and TRBJ1-2; 7 bases match TRBD1. The CDR3 runs 16 residues. Germline V gene sequence: CDR1 MNHNS, CDR2 SASEGT. With V trimmed by 4 bases and J by 6 bases, 14 bases remained unmatched. The CDR3 protein is CASSAGGSLLMHGYTF. The CDR3 DNA is TGTGCCAGCAGTGCAGGGGGTTCATTGCTGATGCATGGCTACACCTTC.